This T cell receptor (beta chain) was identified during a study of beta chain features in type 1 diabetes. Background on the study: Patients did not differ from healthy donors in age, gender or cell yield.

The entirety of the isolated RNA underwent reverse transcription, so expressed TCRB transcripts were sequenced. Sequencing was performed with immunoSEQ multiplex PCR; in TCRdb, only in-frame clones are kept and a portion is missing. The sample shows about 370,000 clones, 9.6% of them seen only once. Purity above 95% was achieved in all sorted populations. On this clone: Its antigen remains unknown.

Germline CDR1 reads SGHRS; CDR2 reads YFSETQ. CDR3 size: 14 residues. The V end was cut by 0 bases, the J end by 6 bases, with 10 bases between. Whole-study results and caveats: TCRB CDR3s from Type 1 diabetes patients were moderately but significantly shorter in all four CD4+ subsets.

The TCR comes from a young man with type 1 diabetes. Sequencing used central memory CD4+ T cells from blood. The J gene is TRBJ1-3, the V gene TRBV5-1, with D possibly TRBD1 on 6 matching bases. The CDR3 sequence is CASSLVAGENTIYF. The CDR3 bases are TGCGCCAGCAGCTTGGTGGCAGGGGAAAACACCATATATTTT.